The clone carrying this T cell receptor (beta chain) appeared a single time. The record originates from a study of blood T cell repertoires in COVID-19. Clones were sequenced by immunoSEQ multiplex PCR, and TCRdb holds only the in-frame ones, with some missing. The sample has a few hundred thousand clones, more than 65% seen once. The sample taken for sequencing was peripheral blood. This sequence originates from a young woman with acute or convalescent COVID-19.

In DNA form, the CDR3 reads TGTGCCAGCAGCCCCAAATCCGGTACAGGGTACAATGAGCAGTTCTTC. Residues: CASSPKSGTGYNEQFF. The chain employs TRBV7-3 and TRBJ2-1; TRBD1 is a possible D gene (6 bases). V was clipped by 5 bases and J by 4 bases, with 18 bases between them. Germline V gene sequence: CDR1 SGHTA, CDR2 FQGTGA. This CDR3 has 16 amino acids.